These T cell receptor beta chains were read from a single sample in a study of blood T cell repertoires in COVID-19. The table came from immunoSEQ multiplex PCR; TCRdb's copy has only in-frame clones and leaves some out. This sample yields about 170,000 clones, of which around 79% are seen a single time; under 20% belongs to the top ten. Sequencing was performed on PBMCs or T cells enriched from blood (not recorded which). These receptors all stem from a woman aged 65 to 85 in a cohort exposed to, infected with or recovered from COVID-19 (not recorded which). Each CDR3 is given with its conserved first and last residue. D genes are given only for firm matches. Clone size is not always given. Where it is, it says once, few, many or a class for expanded clones.

size	J	D	V	CDR3	DNA
-	TRBJ1-1	-	TRBV21-1	CASSKNSRNTEAFF	TGTGCCAGCAGCAAAAATTCGAGGAACACTGAAGCTTTCTTT
-	TRBJ2-7	TRBD2	TRBV4-3	CASSQDSPTSGRYYEQYF	TGCGCCAGCAGCCAAGATTCTCCTACTAGCGGGAGGTACTACGAGCAGTACTTC
-	TRBJ1-2	-	TRBV6-1	CASSEALGSTRYGYTF	TGTGCCAGCAGTGAAGCGCTAGGGAGCACCCGCTATGGCTACACCTTC
-	TRBJ1-3	-	TRBV28	CASRRSGNTIYF	TGTGCCAGCAGGCGCTCTGGAAACACCATATATTTT
-	TRBJ2-2	TRBD2	TRBV30	CAWSVLAGAGELFF	TGTGCCTGGAGTGTACTTGCGGGAGCCGGGGAGCTGTTTTTT
-	TRBJ1-5	-	TRBV2	CASSQGSYSNQPQHF	TGTGCCAGCAGTCAGGGTAGCTATAGCAATCAGCCCCAGCATTTT
once	TRBJ2-3	-	TRBV21-1	CASSKTRLAGPDTQYF	TGTGCCAGCAGCAAGACAAGACTAGCGGGTCCAGATACGCAGTATTTT
-	TRBJ1-3	-	TRBV14	CASSPGYTIYF	TGTGCCAGCAGCCCGGGTTACACCATATATTTT
once	TRBJ2-1	-	TRBV5-1	CASSLQGGYNEQFF	TGCGCCAGCAGCTTGCAGGGAGGCTACAATGAGCAGTTCTTC
-	TRBJ2-3	TRBD2	TRBV5-4	CASSSVSGKLEDTQYF	TGTGCCAGCAGCTCCGTTAGCGGGAAGCTTGAAGATACGCAGTATTTT
-	TRBJ1-3	-	TRBV30	CAWSPGFSGNTIYF	TGTGCCTGGAGCCCAGGGTTTTCGGGAAACACCATATATTTT
-	TRBJ2-7	TRBD2	TRBV28	CASSFVAGYEQYF	TGTGCCAGCAGTTTTGTAGCGGGGTACGAGCAGTACTTC
-	TRBJ2-7	TRBD2	TRBV12-5	CASGLSPAAGKSEQYF	TGTGCTAGTGGTTTGTCCCCGGCAGCGGGAAAATCCGAGCAGTACTTC
-	TRBJ2-7	-	TRBV7-2	CASSFQDGSYEQYF	TGTGCCAGCAGCTTCCAGGACGGGAGCTACGAGCAGTACTTC
-	TRBJ1-4	TRBD1	TRBV10-2	CASSEGQGALGEKLFF	TGCGCCAGCAGTGAGGGGCAGGGGGCCCTAGGAGAAAAACTGTTTTTT
-	TRBJ1-1	TRBD1	TRBV11-1	CASRSGTGGADTEAFF	TGTGCCAGCAGATCCGGGACAGGGGGCGCGGACACTGAAGCTTTCTTT
-	TRBJ2-3	TRBD2	TRBV10-2	CATRTSGSDTQYF	TGCGCCACACGGACTAGCGGGAGCGATACGCAGTATTTT
-	TRBJ2-7	TRBD2	TRBV19	CASSLTSGTNNEQYF	TGTGCCAGTAGTCTCACTAGCGGGACTAATAACGAGCAGTACTTC
-	TRBJ2-7	TRBD1	TRBV14	CASSQEQGSSYEQYF	TGTGCCAGCAGCCAAGAACAGGGGAGCTCCTACGAGCAGTACTTC
-	TRBJ2-5	TRBD2	TRBV5-6	CASSLRVAGGTPETQYF	TGTGCCAGCAGCCTACGAGTGGCGGGAGGGACGCCAGAGACCCAGTACTTC
-	TRBJ1-5	TRBD1	TRBV19	CASSLRTGWGQPQHF	TGTGCCAGTAGTCTCCGGACAGGGTGGGGCCAGCCCCAGCATTTT
few	TRBJ1-6	-	TRBV5-6	CASSPPIRGSPLHF	TGTGCCAGCAGCCCCCCAATACGAGGTTCACCCCTCCACTTT
-	TRBJ1-2	-	TRBV28	CASETWNYGYTF	TGTGCCAGCGAGACATGGAACTATGGCTACACCTTC